Listed here is a single T cell receptor (beta chain). Antigen unknown. These data belong to a study of beta chain features in type 1 diabetes. Germline V gives CDR1 SEHNR, CDR2 FQNEAQ (reference sequence). The CDR3 runs to 15 residues. V was trimmed by 6 bases and J by 0 bases, leaving 12 bases between them. Study findings and constraints: Researchers report that Type 1 diabetes patients had moderately but significantly shorter TCRB CDR3s across all four CD4+ subsets. Type 1 diabetes patients had fewer VDJ junction insertions and more deletions.

Reverse transcribing all isolated RNA meant expressed TCRB transcripts were sequenced. TCRdb's copy holds only in-frame clones and misses some; the assay was immunoSEQ multiplex PCR. The table has about 280,000 clones, about 15% seen once. A CD45RO/CCR7/CD25/CD127/CD95/CD27 panel sorted naive, central memory, regulatory and stem cell-like memory CD4+ cells. This sequence was found in a man between 18 and 35 years old with type 1 diabetes. The rearrangement links TRBV7-9 to TRBJ1-3; D possibly corresponds to TRBD1 (5 bases). The sequenced material came from naive CD4+ T cells from blood. Here the CDR3 reads CASRDTGNSGNTIYF. CDR3 bases: TGTGCCAGCAGGGACACAGGAAACTCTGGAAACACCATATATTTT.